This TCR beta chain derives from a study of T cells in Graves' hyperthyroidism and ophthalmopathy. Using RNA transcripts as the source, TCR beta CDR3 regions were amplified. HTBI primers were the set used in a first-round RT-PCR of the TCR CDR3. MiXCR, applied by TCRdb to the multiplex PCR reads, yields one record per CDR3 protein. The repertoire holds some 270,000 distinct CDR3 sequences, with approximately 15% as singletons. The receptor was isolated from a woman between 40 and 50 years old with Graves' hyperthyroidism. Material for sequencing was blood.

The CDR3: CSVTQGNTGELFF. The DNA for the CDR3 is TGCAGCGTTACACAGGGGAACACCGGGGAGCTGTTTTTT. The rearrangement uses TRBV29-1 and TRBJ2-2; D is possibly TRBD1 (6 bases). The CDR3 spans 13 residues. Germline lookup yields CDR1 SQVTM and CDR2 ANQGSEA. V was cut by 5 bases and J by 1 base, with 8 bases left in between.